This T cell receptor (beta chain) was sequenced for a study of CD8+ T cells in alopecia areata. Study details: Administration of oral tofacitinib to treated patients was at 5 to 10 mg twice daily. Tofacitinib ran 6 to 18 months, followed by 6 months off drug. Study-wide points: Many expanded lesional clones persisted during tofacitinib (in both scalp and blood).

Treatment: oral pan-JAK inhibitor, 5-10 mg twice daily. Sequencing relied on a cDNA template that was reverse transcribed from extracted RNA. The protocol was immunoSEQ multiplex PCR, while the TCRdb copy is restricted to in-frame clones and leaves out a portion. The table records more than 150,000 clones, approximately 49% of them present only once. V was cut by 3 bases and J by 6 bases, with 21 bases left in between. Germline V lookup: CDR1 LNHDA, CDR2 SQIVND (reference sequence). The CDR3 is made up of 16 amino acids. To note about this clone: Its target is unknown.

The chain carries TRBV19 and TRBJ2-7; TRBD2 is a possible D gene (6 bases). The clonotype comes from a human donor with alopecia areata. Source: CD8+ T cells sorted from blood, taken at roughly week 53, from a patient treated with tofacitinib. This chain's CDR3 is CASSMRGTSLGGEQYF. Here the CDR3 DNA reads TGTGCCAGTAGTATGCGCGGGACCAGCTTAGGTGGCGAGCAGTACTTC.